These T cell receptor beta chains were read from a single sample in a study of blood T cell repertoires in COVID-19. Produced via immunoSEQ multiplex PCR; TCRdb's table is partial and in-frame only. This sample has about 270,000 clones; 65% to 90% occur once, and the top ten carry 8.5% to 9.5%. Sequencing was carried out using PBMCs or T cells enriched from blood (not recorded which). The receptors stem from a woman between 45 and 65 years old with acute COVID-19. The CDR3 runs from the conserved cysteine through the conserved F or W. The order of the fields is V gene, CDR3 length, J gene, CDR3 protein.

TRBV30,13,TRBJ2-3,CAWRVAGLDTQYF
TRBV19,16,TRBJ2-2,CASSPRGGGGTGELFF
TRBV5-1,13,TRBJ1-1,CASRPTGGTEAFF
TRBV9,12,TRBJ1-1,CASGQMNTEAFF
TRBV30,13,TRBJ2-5,CAWSGAVQETQYF
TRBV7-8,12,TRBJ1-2,CASSQEGYGYTF
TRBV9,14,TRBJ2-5,CASSVGVGGETQYF
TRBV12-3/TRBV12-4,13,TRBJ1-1,CASRPGGTGRAFF
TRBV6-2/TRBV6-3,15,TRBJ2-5,CASSFEGQTQETQYF
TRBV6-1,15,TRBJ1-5,CASSEIDRMGQPQHF
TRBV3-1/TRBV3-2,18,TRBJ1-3,CASSHRTGLGQGKNTIYF
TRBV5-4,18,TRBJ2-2,CASSLPGTGVSNTGELFF
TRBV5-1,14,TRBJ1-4,CASSLRDYGEKLFF
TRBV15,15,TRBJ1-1,CATSKRTYLNTEAFF
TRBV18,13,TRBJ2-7,CASSPGASYEQYF
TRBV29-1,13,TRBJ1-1,CSVDGDRGSEAFF
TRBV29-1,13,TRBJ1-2,CSVDRGQGMVEPF
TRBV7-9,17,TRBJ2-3,CASSLGGGRQGTDTQYF
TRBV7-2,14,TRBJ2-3,CASSLDRGADTQYF